Each of the 4 T cell receptor beta chains below was sequenced from the same sample in a study of blood T cell repertoires in COVID-19. The repertoire was sequenced with immunoSEQ multiplex PCR; TCRdb's copy has only in-frame clones and lacks some. The data contain about 480,000 clones, roughly 90% of them seen just once; the ten biggest clones take up around 1.9%. The material sequenced was PBMCs or T cells enriched from blood (not recorded which). Receptors were obtained from a woman aged 35 to 49 who had recovered from COVID-19.

The J gene is TRBJ1-5, the V gene TRBV3-1 (or the pseudogene TRBV3-2), with 10 bases aligning to TRBD1. This CDR3 contains 18 residues. CDR1 LGHDT and CDR2 YNNKEL come from the germline V gene (reference sequence). The ends lost 0 bases at V and 0 bases at J; junction bases unmatched: 5. The CDR3 DNA sequence: TGTGCCAGCAGCCAAGATCGACAGGGGGCATGTAGCAATCAGCCCCAGCATTTT. Protein sequence: CASSQDRQGACSNQPQHF.

The chain is built from TRBV19 and TRBJ2-3; the match to TRBD1 covers 9 bases. This CDR3 is 16 amino acids long. V shed 6 bases and J 2 bases; nucleotides not matched to a gene: 9. The germline gives CDR1 LNHDA, CDR2 SQIVND (reference sequence). CDR3: CASRKEDRGSTDTQYF. The CDR3 region has the DNA TGTGCCAGTAGGAAAGAGGACAGGGGATCCACAGATACGCAGTATTTT.

The chain combines TRBV4-3 with TRBJ2-3; D perhaps matches TRBD2 (5 bases). V was cut by 0 bases and J by 0 bases, with 10 bases left in between. Looked up from germline, CDR1 is LGHNA and CDR2 is YSLEER. This CDR3 is built from 16 residues. The CDR3 loop reads CASSQDGGGSTDTQYF. The CDR3, as DNA: TGCGCCAGCAGCCAAGACGGAGGCGGAAGCACAGATACGCAGTATTTT.

The table lists this clone with a count of one. This rearrangement joins TRBV5-1 to TRBJ2-5, with 10 bases aligning to TRBD2. The CDR3 loop spans 16 amino acids. Trimming at V came to 1 base and at J to 5 bases, leaving 8 bases not matched to a gene. From germline, CDR1 is SGHRS and CDR2 YFSETQ. CDR3 in DNA: TGCGCCAGCAGCTTGTCTAGCGGGAGCGTCTTGGAGACCCAGTACTTC. Its translation is CASSLSSGSVLETQYF. Filled out from reference TRBV5-1 and TRBJ2-5, the complete variable domain reads KAGVTQTPRYLIKTRGQQVTLSCSPISGHRSVSWYQQTPGQGLQFLFEYFSETQRNKGNFPGRFSGRQFSNSRSEMNVSTLELGDSALYLCASSLSSGSVLETQYFGPGTRLLVL.